The rows below give T cell receptor beta chains drawn from one sample of a study of beta chain features in type 1 diabetes. Clones were sequenced by immunoSEQ multiplex PCR, and TCRdb holds only the in-frame ones, with some missing. The sample holds 150,000 to 160,000 clones, over 8.5% seen once. The sample was central memory CD4+ T cells from blood. These receptors originate from a man aged 18 to 35 in good health. Both conserved end residues are part of each CDR3. A D gene is named only where the DNA matches it firmly. Where a row states a size, it is once, few, many or the class of an expanded clone; other rows omit it.

d_gene	j_gene	v_gene	abundance	CDR3aa	CDR3nt
TRBD2	TRBJ2-3	TRBV7-2	.	CASSSGVGDTQYF	TGTGCCAGCAGTAGCGGGGTGGGAGATACGCAGTATTTT
.	TRBJ1-2	TRBV19	.	CASSIVGTGIYGYTF	TGTGCCAGTAGTATCGTCGGGACCGGGATCTATGGCTACACCTTC
.	TRBJ1-4	TRBV30	many	CAWRSQGTNEKLFF	TGTGCCTGGAGGTCACAGGGAACTAATGAAAAACTGTTTTTT
TRBD1	TRBJ1-2	TRBV6-1	few	CASSDGTGNYGYTF	TGTGCCAGCAGTGATGGGACAGGCAACTATGGCTACACCTTC
.	TRBJ2-5	TRBV27	many	CASSFRLRETQYF	TGTGCCAGCAGTTTCAGGCTACGGGAGACCCAGTACTTC
TRBD1	TRBJ1-1	TRBV28	.	CASSTGVRTEAFF	TGTGCCAGCTCGACAGGGGTTCGCACTGAAGCTTTCTTT
TRBD2	TRBJ2-2	TRBV14	few	CASSQASGGVGELFF	TGTGCCAGCAGCCAAGCTTCGGGGGGTGTCGGGGAGCTGTTTTTT
.	TRBJ2-5	TRBV7-3	.	CASSLQGLPRETQYF	TGTGCCAGCAGCTTACAAGGGTTACCAAGAGAGACCCAGTACTTC
.	TRBJ2-7	TRBV7-9	.	CASSLGQTSSYEQYF	TGTGCCAGCAGCCTCGGACAGACGAGCTCCTACGAGCAGTACTTC
TRBD1	TRBJ1-6	TRBV30	.	CAWMGQSNSPLHF	TGTGCCTGGATGGGACAGTCTAATTCACCCCTCCACTTT
.	TRBJ1-3	TRBV30	.	CAWSVSSGNTIYF	TGTGCCTGGAGTGTAAGCTCTGGAAACACCATATATTTT
.	TRBJ1-1	TRBV7-9	few	CASSLVAGRNTEAFF	TGTGCCAGCAGCTTAGTTGCAGGACGGAACACTGAAGCTTTCTTT
TRBD2	TRBJ2-7	TRBV23-1	few	CASSQLTSGSHEQYF	TGCGCCAGCAGTCAACTGACTAGCGGGAGCCACGAGCAGTACTTC
TRBD2	TRBJ2-5	TRBV5-4	.	CASSPVTSGQETQYF	TGTGCCAGCAGCCCGGTGACTAGCGGCCAAGAGACCCAGTACTTC
.	TRBJ2-1	TRBV4-1	.	CASGYGGRHNEQFF	TGTGCCAGCGGTTACGGGGGGCGACACAATGAGCAGTTCTTC
TRBD1	TRBJ2-5	TRBV9	.	CASSVNRGDGETQYF	TGTGCCAGCAGCGTAAACAGGGGGGATGGAGAGACCCAGTACTTC
TRBD2	TRBJ2-1	TRBV28	many	CASSLSRTSGRIEQFF	TGTGCCAGCAGTTTATCCCGGACTAGCGGGAGAATTGAGCAGTTCTTC
TRBD1	TRBJ1-1	TRBV18	.	CASSPQGAGTEAFF	TGTGCCAGCTCACCCCAGGGGGCCGGCACTGAAGCTTTCTTT
.	TRBJ2-4	TRBV28	few	CASSFGNVVDRSVAKNIQYF	TGTGCCAGCAGTTTTGGGAACGTCGTAGACAGGTCCGTAGCCAAAAACATTCAGTACTTC
TRBD2	TRBJ2-3	TRBV7-3	few	CASSLGGTSGPGQYF	TGTGCCAGCAGCTTAGGAGGGACTAGCGGCCCGGGGCAGTATTTT
.	TRBJ2-3	TRBV5-1	.	CASSLERAESDTQYF	TGCGCCAGCAGCTTGGAGAGGGCGGAGTCAGATACGCAGTATTTT
TRBD1	TRBJ1-1	TRBV30	.	CAWSVLLGQNTNTEAFF	TGTGCCTGGAGTGTACTTCTGGGACAGAACACGAACACTGAAGCTTTCTTT
.	TRBJ2-5	TRBV29-1	.	CSVLALSVETQYF	TGCAGCGTTTTGGCTCTCTCGGTCGAGACCCAGTACTTC
TRBD1	TRBJ1-5	TRBV27	once	CASSHTGALNQPQHF	TGTGCCAGCAGCCACACAGGGGCCCTCAATCAGCCCCAGCATTTT
TRBD1	TRBJ1-2	TRBV28	few	CASSLPQGGYGYTF	TGTGCCAGCAGTTTACCCCAGGGGGGCTATGGCTACACCTTC
.	TRBJ1-2	TRBV18	.	CASSPREGDGYTF	TGTGCCAGCTCACCACGCGAGGGAGATGGCTACACCTTC
.	TRBJ2-7	TRBV18	.	CASSSLPLYEQYF	TGTGCCAGCTCATCATTGCCTTTATACGAGCAGTACTTC
.	TRBJ2-2	TRBV28	many	CASSTPTGELFF	TGTGCCAGCAGCACTCCCACCGGGGAGCTGTTTTTT